Listed below are T cell receptor beta chains from one sample, sequenced in a study of CD8 T cells in ankylosing spondylitis. TCRdb independently ran MiXCR on the 5' RACE reads; one entry per CDR3 protein. The table has roughly 120,000 distinct CDR3 sequences, around 15% seen once. Input material: blood, either unsorted or a sorted T cell fraction (not recorded which). These receptors all stem from a female donor with ankylosing spondylitis or in good health (not recorded which). The CDR3 runs from the conserved cysteine through the conserved F or W. D genes are given only for firm matches. Some rows mark clone size as missing; the rest say once, few, many or name a class of expanded clone.

abundance: few; v_gene: TRBV10-3; d_gene: .; j_gene: TRBJ2-6; CDR3aa: CAISPAGTSGANVLTF; CDR3nt: TGTGCCATCAGCCCCGCAGGGACCTCTGGGGCCAACGTCCTGACTTTC
abundance: .; v_gene: TRBV24-1; d_gene: TRBD1; j_gene: TRBJ1-5; CDR3aa: CATGDWTGSQPQHF; CDR3nt: TGTGCCACCGGTGATTGGACAGGGAGTCAGCCCCAGCATTTT
abundance: .; v_gene: TRBV12-3/TRBV12-4; d_gene: .; j_gene: TRBJ2-4; CDR3aa: CASSFDGVKNIQYF; CDR3nt: TGTGCCAGCAGTTTCGATGGGGTTAAAAACATTCAGTACTTC
abundance: .; v_gene: TRBV6-5; d_gene: .; j_gene: TRBJ2-7; CDR3aa: CASSSPETDEQYF; CDR3nt: TGTGCCAGCAGTTCGCCAGAAACAGACGAGCAGTACTTC
abundance: .; v_gene: TRBV7-3; d_gene: .; j_gene: TRBJ2-7; CDR3aa: CASSLIGGYEQHF; CDR3nt: TGTGCCAGCAGCTTAATTGGGGGATACGAGCAGCACTTC
abundance: many; v_gene: TRBV5-1; d_gene: .; j_gene: TRBJ2-5; CDR3aa: CASRQLTYQKAADQETQYF; CDR3nt: TGCGCCAGCCGACAACTTACCTATCAAAAGGCCGCAGACCAAGAGACCCAGTACTTC
abundance: few; v_gene: TRBV12-3/TRBV12-4; d_gene: TRBD1; j_gene: TRBJ2-1; CDR3aa: CASSLEQGLINEQFF; CDR3nt: TGTGCCAGCAGCCTCGAACAGGGGCTAATCAATGAGCAGTTCTTC
abundance: few; v_gene: TRBV4-2; d_gene: TRBD2; j_gene: TRBJ2-3; CDR3aa: CASSQDGQREDTQYF; CDR3nt: TGTGCCAGCAGCCAAGATGGCCAGCGGGAAGATACGCAGTATTTT
abundance: .; v_gene: TRBV7-6; d_gene: .; j_gene: TRBJ2-7; CDR3aa: CASSPGASNYEQYF; CDR3nt: TGTGCCAGCAGCCCCGGAGCCAGTAACTACGAGCAGTACTTC
abundance: .; v_gene: TRBV24-1; d_gene: TRBD1; j_gene: TRBJ2-2; CDR3aa: CTLSDRGHNGELFF; CDR3nt: TGTACCTTGTCGGACAGGGGGCATAACGGGGAGCTGTTTTTT
abundance: many; v_gene: TRBV2; d_gene: .; j_gene: TRBJ1-2; CDR3aa: CASSESTGRGDGYTF; CDR3nt: TGTGCCAGCAGTGAAAGTACAGGACGGGGCGATGGCTACACCTTC
abundance: few; v_gene: TRBV30; d_gene: .; j_gene: TRBJ1-1; CDR3aa: CAWRAAGHMNTEAFF; CDR3nt: TGTGCCTGGAGAGCCGCGGGACACATGAACACTGAAGCTTTCTTT
abundance: few; v_gene: TRBV20-1; d_gene: .; j_gene: TRBJ2-2; CDR3aa: CSARDQGVSPGELFF; CDR3nt: TGCAGTGCTAGAGATCAGGGCGTCTCTCCCGGGGAGCTGTTTTTT
abundance: .; v_gene: TRBV10-3; d_gene: .; j_gene: TRBJ1-1; CDR3aa: CAISESTEGAEAFF; CDR3nt: TGTGCCATCAGTGAGTCTACCGAGGGTGCTGAAGCTTTCTTT
abundance: .; v_gene: TRBV9; d_gene: TRBD1; j_gene: TRBJ2-3; CDR3aa: CASSETGGLSDTQYF; CDR3nt: TGTGCCAGCAGCGAAACAGGGGGCTTATCAGATACGCAGTATTTT
abundance: many; v_gene: TRBV12-3/TRBV12-4; d_gene: TRBD1; j_gene: TRBJ1-1; CDR3aa: CASSPGQGLWNTEAFF; CDR3nt: TGTGCCAGCAGTCCGGGACAGGGATTATGGAACACTGAAGCTTTCTTT
abundance: few; v_gene: TRBV18; d_gene: .; j_gene: TRBJ1-5; CDR3aa: CASSPHSDSNQPQHF; CDR3nt: TGTGCCAGCTCACCGCACAGCGATAGCAATCAGCCCCAGCATTTT
abundance: few; v_gene: TRBV18; d_gene: TRBD1; j_gene: TRBJ1-5; CDR3aa: CASSSGQGGQPQHF; CDR3nt: TGTGCCAGCTCCTCAGGACAGGGCGGTCAGCCCCAGCATTTT
abundance: many; v_gene: TRBV20-1; d_gene: TRBD1; j_gene: TRBJ2-5; CDR3aa: CSAPLPTGGKETQYF; CDR3nt: TGCAGTGCTCCCCTTCCCACAGGGGGCAAGGAGACCCAGTACTTC
abundance: .; v_gene: TRBV19; d_gene: .; j_gene: TRBJ2-7; CDR3aa: CASSMRLASSYEQYF; CDR3nt: TGTGCCAGTAGTATGCGGCTAGCGAGCTCCTACGAGCAGTACTTC
abundance: many; v_gene: TRBV5-6; d_gene: .; j_gene: TRBJ2-1; CDR3aa: CASSLSMRSGEQFF; CDR3nt: TGTGCCAGCAGCTTGAGTATGAGGTCGGGGGAGCAGTTCTTC
abundance: many; v_gene: TRBV6-4; d_gene: TRBD2; j_gene: TRBJ2-4; CDR3aa: CASSNFGTSGAPGAKNIQYF; CDR3nt: TGTGCCAGCAGTAACTTCGGGACTAGCGGGGCCCCGGGAGCCAAAAACATTCAGTACTTC